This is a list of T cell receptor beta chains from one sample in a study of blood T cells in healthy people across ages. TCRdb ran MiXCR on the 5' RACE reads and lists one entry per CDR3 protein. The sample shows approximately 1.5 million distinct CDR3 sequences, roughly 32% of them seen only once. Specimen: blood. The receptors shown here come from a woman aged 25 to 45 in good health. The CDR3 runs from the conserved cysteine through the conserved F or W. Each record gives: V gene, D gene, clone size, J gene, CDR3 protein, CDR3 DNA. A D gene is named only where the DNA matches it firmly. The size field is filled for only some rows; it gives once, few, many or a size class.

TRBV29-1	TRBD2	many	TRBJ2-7	CSVRLAGAYEQYF	TGCAGCGTTAGACTAGCGGGAGCCTACGAGCAGTACTTC
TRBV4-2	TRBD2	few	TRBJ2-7	CASSQDQIAGGSYEQYF	TGTGCCAGCAGCCAAGACCAAATAGCGGGGGGTTCCTACGAGCAGTACTTC
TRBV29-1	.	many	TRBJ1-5	CSVVTGNQPQHF	TGCAGCGTTGTAACGGGGAATCAGCCCCAGCATTTT
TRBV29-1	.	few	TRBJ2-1	CSVDNLNLADEQFF	TGCAGCGTGGACAACCTGAACTTGGCGGATGAGCAGTTCTTC
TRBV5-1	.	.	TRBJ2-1	CASVLEGAIYNEQFF	TGCGCCAGCGTTCTGGAGGGGGCCATCTACAATGAGCAGTTCTTC
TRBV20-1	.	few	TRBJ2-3	CSAWKTTDTQYF	TGCAGTGCCTGGAAAACCACAGATACGCAGTATTTT
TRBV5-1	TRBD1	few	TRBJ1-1	CASSPPRTGGGENTEAFF	TGCGCCAGCAGCCCGCCAAGGACAGGGGGCGGTGAGAACACTGAAGCTTTCTTT
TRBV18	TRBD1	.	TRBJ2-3	CASPQGQVEMDTQYF	TGTGCCAGCCCCCAAGGACAGGTCGAAATGGATACGCAGTATTTT
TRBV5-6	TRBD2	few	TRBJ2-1	CASTPLAGGDNEQFF	TGTGCCAGCACGCCACTAGCGGGGGGGGACAATGAGCAGTTCTTC
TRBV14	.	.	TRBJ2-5	CASSHGFGIEQYF	TGTGCCAGCAGCCACGGGTTCGGGATTGAGCAGTACTTC
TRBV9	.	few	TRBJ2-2	CASSLRDPDRELFF	TGTGCCAGCAGCCTCCGGGACCCTGACCGGGAGCTGTTTTTT
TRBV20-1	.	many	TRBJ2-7	CSARGTYEQYF	TGCAGTGCTAGGGGGACCTACGAGCAGTACTTC
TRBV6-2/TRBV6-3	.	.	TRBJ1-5	CASSYSLRGTGQPQHF	TGTGCCAGCAGTTACTCGTTACGGGGAACGGGGCAGCCCCAGCATTTT
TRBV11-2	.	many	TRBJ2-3	CASSSPGVSTDTQYF	TGTGCCAGCAGCTCCCCGGGGGTTAGTACAGATACGCAGTATTTT
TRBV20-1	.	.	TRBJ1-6	CSGTAGRGSPLHF	TGCAGTGGGACAGCGGGTCGGGGTTCACCCCTCCACTTT
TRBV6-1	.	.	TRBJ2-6	CASSTGFDSSGANVLTF	TGTGCCAGCAGTACAGGATTTGATAGCTCTGGGGCCAACGTCCTGACTTTC
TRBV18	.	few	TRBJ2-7	CASSPSGVSSYEQYF	TGTGCCAGCTCACCATCCGGGGTTAGCTCCTACGAGCAGTACTTC
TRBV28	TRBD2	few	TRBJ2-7	CASRLAGEDEQYF	TGTGCCAGCAGACTAGCGGGAGAAGACGAGCAGTACTTC
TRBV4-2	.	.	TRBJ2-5	CASSQGNLASDQETQYF	TGTGCCAGCAGCCAAGGTAATCTAGCGTCAGACCAAGAGACCCAGTACTTC
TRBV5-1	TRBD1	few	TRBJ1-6	CASSFGQDSPLHF	TGCGCCAGCAGCTTCGGACAGGATTCACCCCTCCACTTT
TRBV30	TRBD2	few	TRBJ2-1	CAWSDSGRGNEQFF	TGTGCCTGGAGTGACAGCGGGAGAGGCAATGAGCAGTTCTTC
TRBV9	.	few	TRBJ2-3	CASESSPPPDTDTQYF	TGTGCCAGCGAGTCCTCACCGCCGCCTGACACAGATACGCAGTATTTT
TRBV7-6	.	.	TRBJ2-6	CASSSGRGSGANVLTF	TGTGCCAGCAGCTCTGGACGGGGCTCTGGGGCCAACGTCCTGACTTTC
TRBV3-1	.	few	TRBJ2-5	CASSQVTSGAQETQYF	TGTGCCAGCAGCCAAGTCACCTCAGGGGCACAAGAGACCCAGTACTTC
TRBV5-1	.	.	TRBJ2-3	CASSLGGTGSVTQYF	TGCGCCAGCAGCTTAGGCGGGACGGGCAGTGTTACGCAGTATTTT
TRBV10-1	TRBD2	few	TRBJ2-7	CASSESSGGSYEQYF	TGCGCCAGCAGTGAGTCGAGCGGGGGCTCCTACGAGCAGTACTTC
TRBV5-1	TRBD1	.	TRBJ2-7	CASSWDGGQTEQYF	TGCGCCAGCAGCTGGGATGGGGGACAGACCGAGCAGTACTTC
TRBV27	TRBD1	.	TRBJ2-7	CASSCWTGPYEQYF	TGTGCCAGCAGTTGCTGGACAGGCCCCTACGAGCAGTACTTC
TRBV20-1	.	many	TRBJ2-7	CSASGPTGAYEQYF	TGCAGTGCTTCGGGGCCGACAGGCGCCTACGAGCAGTACTTC
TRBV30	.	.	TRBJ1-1	CAWERGGKGAEAFF	TGTGCCTGGGAGAGAGGGGGTAAAGGGGCTGAAGCTTTCTTT
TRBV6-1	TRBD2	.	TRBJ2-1	CASSSGTSGTLEQFF	TGTGCCAGCAGCTCCGGGACTAGCGGTACTTTGGAGCAGTTCTTC
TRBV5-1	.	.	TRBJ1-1	CASSLGRTLEAFF	TGCGCCAGCAGCCTCGGGCGGACTTTAGAAGCTTTCTTT
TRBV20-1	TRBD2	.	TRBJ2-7	CSSPGLAGPAEQYF	TGCAGTAGCCCGGGACTAGCGGGACCTGCGGAGCAGTACTTC
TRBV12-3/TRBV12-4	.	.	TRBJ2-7	CASRAGADYEQYF	TGTGCCAGCAGGGCCGGGGCCGACTACGAGCAGTACTTC
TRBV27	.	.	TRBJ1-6	CATRDSYNSPLHF	TGTGCCACTCGGGACTCCTATAATTCACCCCTCCACTTT
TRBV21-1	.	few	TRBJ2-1	CASSTQWDRGGNEQFF	TGTGCCAGCAGCACACAATGGGACAGGGGTGGCAATGAGCAGTTCTTC
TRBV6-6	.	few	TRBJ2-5	CASSYQAPRETQYF	TGTGCCAGCAGTTACCAAGCGCCTCGGGAGACCCAGTACTTC
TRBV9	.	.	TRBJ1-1	CASTKSGGKVTEAFF	TGTGCCAGCACCAAATCGGGGGGGAAGGTGACTGAAGCTTTCTTT
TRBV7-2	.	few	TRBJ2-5	CASSPRAWAGETQYF	TGTGCCAGCAGCCCCCGAGCCTGGGCGGGGGAGACCCAGTACTTC
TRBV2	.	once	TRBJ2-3	CASTDGTDTQYF	TGTGCCAGCACGGACGGAACAGATACGCAGTATTTT
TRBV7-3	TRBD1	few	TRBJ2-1	CASSLGDSYYNEQFF	TGTGCCAGCAGCTTAGGGGACAGCTACTACAATGAGCAGTTCTTC
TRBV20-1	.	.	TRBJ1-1	CSARLGVNTEAFF	TGCAGTGCTAGGCTGGGGGTGAACACTGAAGCTTTCTTT
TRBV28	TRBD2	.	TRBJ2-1	CASSLSRGGRAPNNEQFF	TGTGCCAGCAGTTTAAGTAGAGGCGGGAGGGCCCCAAACAATGAGCAGTTCTTC
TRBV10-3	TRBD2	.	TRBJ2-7	CAISDLASGSSYEQYF	TGTGCCATCAGTGACCTCGCTAGCGGGAGCTCCTACGAGCAGTACTTC
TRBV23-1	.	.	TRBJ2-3	CGPRPGVRPDTQYF	TGCGGACCCCGTCCCGGGGTCCGTCCAGATACGCAGTATTTT
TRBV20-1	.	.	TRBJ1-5	CSGRGAGVKPQHF	TGCAGTGGGAGGGGAGCGGGAGTGAAGCCCCAGCATTTT